These 18 T cell receptor beta chains were sequenced from one sample in a study of breast tumors, draining lymph nodes, adjacent tissues listed by TCRdb under 2016. Libraries were built with multiplex PCR. The sequencer was an Illumina HiSeq 2000. TCRdb itself trimmed the public reads at Q25 with fastp, ran MiXCR and retained productive beta chains. CDR3 protein duplicates are merged, each entry listing the most common genes and DNA. The sample includes 150,000 to 250,000 distinct CDR3 sequences, with 31% observed a single time. The top ten clones comprise roughly 4% of the sample. Lymph node samples came from the axillary draining lymph nodes of breast cancer patients. The sequencing input was axillary lymph node tissue. These receptors all stem from a female donor with breast cancer. Some clones in this sample may be carry-over from other donors' samples.

This clonotype was seen just once. The junction departs from germline at one end; a sequencing error may be responsible. The genes are TRBV7-9 and TRBJ1-6, with 10 bases matching TRBD1. Germline loops: CDR1 SEHNR, CDR2 FQNEAQ (reference sequence). The CDR3 runs 15 residues. CDR3: CASSYSTGGRYPLHF. The CDR3 nucleotides are TGCGCCAGCAGCTATTCGACAGGGGGCCGTTACCCCCTCCACTTT.

As to this clonotype: The junction and the germline gene differ at one end; a read error may be behind it. The chain links TRBV11-3 to TRBJ2-1; D is undetermined. Germline loops: CDR1 SGHNT, CDR2 YENEEA. This CDR3 has 14 amino acids. The CDR3 here is CASSLGPPSDEQFF. CDR3 in DNA: TGCGCCAGCAGCTTAGGTCCTCCTTCGGATGAGCAGTTCTTC.

Regarding this clonotype: It may be a read error: a sequence one base away is much more abundant. The V gene is TRBV5-1, the J gene TRBJ2-1; either TRBD1 or TRBD2 may supply D (5 bases each). Germline CDR1 SGHRS, CDR2 YFSETQ. There are 15 residues in the CDR3. The V end was cut by 7 bases, the J end by 2 bases, with 16 bases between. CDR3 nucleotides: TGCGCCAGCGGGACCGACCTGCAAACCTACAATGAGCAGTTCTTC. Protein: CASGTDLQTYNEQFF.

J is TRBJ2-5 and V is TRBV20-1, with 8 bases matching TRBD2. This CDR3 is built from 14 residues. Germline values: CDR1 DFQATT, CDR2 SNEGSKA (reference sequence). The V segment lost 1 base and the J segment 4 bases; nucleotides outside the gene matches: 5. The DNA of the CDR3 is TGCAGTGCTAGAGGAGCGGGAGATGTAGAGACCCAGTACTTC. Its translation is CSARGAGDVETQYF.

This clonotype was seen many times. The chain carries TRBV7-3 and TRBJ2-2; 12 positions agree with TRBD1. The V gene end was trimmed by 3 bases and the J gene end by 4 bases; junction bases not matched to a gene: 6. Germline V gene sequence: CDR1 SGHTA, CDR2 FQGTGA. The CDR3 covers 17 residues. CDR3 loop: CASSFSGTGGFTGELFF. The CDR3 DNA reads TGTGCCAGCAGCTTCTCCGGGACAGGGGGCTTCACCGGGGAGCTGTTTTTT. The whole variable domain, remainder taken from reference TRBV7-3 and TRBJ2-2, is GAGVSQTPSNKVTEKGKYVELRCDPISGHTALYWYRQSLGQGPEFLIYFQGTGAADDSGLPNDRFFAVRPEGSVSTLKIQRTERGDSAVYLCASSFSGTGGFTGELFFGEGSRLTVL.

This clonotype was seen ten or more times. The chain recombines TRBV20-1 with TRBJ2-1; 11 positions match TRBD2. V was clipped by 6 bases and J by 1 base; unmatched bases: 11. This CDR3 contains 17 residues. Germline V gives CDR1 DFQATT, CDR2 SNEGSKA (reference sequence). The CDR3 DNA is TGCAGTGCCCCAGATAGGAGACTAGCGGGGTCCTACAATGAGCAGTTCTTC. It encodes CSAPDRRLAGSYNEQFF.

As concerns this clonotype: Since a much larger clone is just one base distant, this may be a read error. The chain has TRBV20-1 and TRBJ2-5, with 8 bases that match TRBD1. With 4 bases clipped from V and 4 bases from J, the junction kept 8 bases outside the gene matches. The CDR3 covers 14 residues. Germline-derived CDR1 and CDR2 are DFQATT and SNEGSKA (reference sequence). CDR3 amino acids: CSATETGTGETQYF. The DNA of the CDR3 is TGCAGTGCTACAGAAACCGGGACAGGAGAGACCCAGTACTTC.

At least ten counts were recorded for this clonotype. The junction departs from germline at one end; a sequencing error may be responsible. The rearrangement joins TRBV3-1 to TRBJ2-5; TRBD2 matches 7 bases. Germline CDR1 is LGHDT and CDR2 is YNNKEL (reference sequence). The CDR3 contains 13 residues. CDR3 sequence (DNA): TGCGCCAGCAGCCACTTGCGGGGGGAGACCCAGTACTTC. Protein product: CASSHLRGETQYF.

This clonotype showed up many times. This rearrangement joins TRBV20-1 to TRBJ2-3; TRBD2 matches 8 bases. With 6 bases clipped from V and 2 bases from J, the junction kept 13 bases outside the gene matches. Germline loops: CDR1 DFQATT, CDR2 SNEGSKA (reference sequence). The CDR3 length is 16 residues. CDR3 amino acids: CSAKAGVVGFTDTQYF. In DNA, the CDR3 is TGCAGTGCCAAAGCGGGAGTGGTCGGATTCACAGATACGCAGTATTTT.

This clonotype was counted only a few times. It may be a read error: a sequence one base away is much more abundant. The CDR3 nucleotides are TGCAGTGCTAGCAGGGACTACGAGCAGTCCTTC. This translates into CSASRDYEQSF. This chain joins TRBV20-1 and TRBJ2-7, with 7 nucleotides matching TRBD2. Germline V gene data show CDR1 as DFQATT and CDR2 as SNEGSKA (reference sequence). The CDR3 is 11 amino acids.

This clonotype was observed at least ten times. Relative to the germline gene, one junction end is altered; a read error may explain this. This chain links TRBV6-5 with TRBJ1-3; D gene uncertain. CDR1 and CDR2 (germline): MNHEY, SVGAGI. The CDR3 has 14 residues. The CDR3 spells CASSHSTPGDTIYF. CDR3 sequence (DNA): TGTGCCAGCAGTCACTCGACTCCCGGGGACACCATATATTTT.

This clonotype came up many times. The chain recombines TRBV15 with TRBJ1-5; D not resolved. CDR1 LNHNV and CDR2 YYDKDF come from the germline V gene (reference sequence). The V end was cut by 0 bases, the J end by 4 bases, with 16 bases between. The CDR3 contains 17 residues. The CDR3 DNA sequence: TGTGCCACCAGCAGAGATCTAATGGCGGGAGAAAATCAGCCCCAGCATTTT. Translating it yields CATSRDLMAGENQPQHF.

This clonotype was observed at least ten times. The J gene is TRBJ2-1, the V gene TRBV5-4; D unresolved. This CDR3 is built from 12 residues. V was trimmed by 0 bases and J by 6 bases, leaving 4 bases between them. Germline CDR1 is SGHNT and CDR2 is YYREEE (reference sequence). The CDR3 is CASSLGSNEQFF. In DNA form, the CDR3 reads TGTGCCAGCAGCTTGGGGAGCAATGAGCAGTTCTTC.

The genes are TRBV6-2 or TRBV6-3 and TRBJ2-7; TRBD1 agrees at 7 bases. Germline V lookup: CDR1 MNHEY, CDR2 SVGEGT. J gave up 2 bases and V 5 bases, and 6 bases lay outside the gene matches. The CDR3 is made up of 14 amino acids. This CDR3 reads CASSHAGTAYEQYF. Here the CDR3 DNA reads TGTGCCAGCAGTCACGCCGGGACAGCCTACGAGCAGTACTTC.

The sample holds many counts of this clonotype. J is TRBJ2-7 and V is TRBV6-5, with D perhaps TRBD1 or TRBD2 (5 bases each). V lost 5 bases and J 7 bases, leaving 15 bases between the germline ends. There are 13 residues in the CDR3. CDR1 is MNHEY and CDR2 is SVGAGI in the germline V gene. This CDR3 is CASSHGARREQYF. In DNA form, the CDR3 reads TGTGCCAGCAGTCACGGGGCCCGAAGGGAGCAGTACTTC.

This clonotype was seen many times. Here the CDR3 DNA reads TGCAGTGCGAGGACTACTTGGGGCTCCTACGAGCAGTACTTC. This codes for CSARTTWGSYEQYF. The V gene is TRBV20-1, the J gene TRBJ2-7, with TRBD2 as a possible D gene (6 bases). From germline, CDR1 is DFQATT and CDR2 SNEGSKA (reference sequence). There are 14 residues in the CDR3. V lost 6 bases to trimming and J lost 0 bases, with 15 bases between them.

This clonotype was observed at least ten times. This chain links TRBV7-2 with TRBJ2-1; D unresolved. The germline V gene has CDR1 SGHTA and CDR2 FQGNSA. This CDR3 contains 15 residues. V lost 3 bases and J 10 bases, leaving 19 bases between the germline ends. CDR3 nucleotide sequence: TGTGCCAGCAGCTTTGAAAGAAGGGCATTTGGCGAGCAGTTCTTC. It yields the protein CASSFERRAFGEQFF.

At least ten counts were recorded for this clonotype. This chain uses TRBV24-1 with TRBJ2-7; D uncertain. The CDR3 consists of 13 residues. Per the germline V gene, CDR1 is KGHDR and CDR2 is SFDVKD. Trimming removed 2 bases from V and 2 bases from J, with 6 bases in between. The CDR3, as DNA: TGTGCCACCAGTGATTCTGGGACCTACGAGCAGTACTTC. It codes for CATSDSGTYEQYF.